These 25 T cell receptor beta chains share one sample of origin, sequenced in a study of shared clonotypes between healthy human individuals. Clones were sequenced by immunoSEQ multiplex PCR, and TCRdb holds only the in-frame ones, with some missing. The table lists about 1.1 million clones, approximately 80% of them singletons. What was sequenced was memory CD4+ T cells from PBMCs. Subset here: CD45RA-negative fraction. These receptors were collected from a man younger than 35 in good health. Some clones in this sample may be carry-over from other donors' samples.

This clone was detected ten times or more. The J gene is TRBJ2-7, the V gene TRBV11-2; maybe TRBD2 (6 bases). The V and J ends lost 2 bases and 2 bases respectively, with 10 bases between them. The CDR3 length is 14 residues. Germline CDR1 and CDR2: SGHAT and FQNNGV. CDR3 loop: CASSLSAGTYEQYF. The CDR3 nucleotides read TGTGCCAGCAGCTTAAGCGCGGGGACCTACGAGCAGTACTTC.

This clone turned up a few times. J is TRBJ2-4 and V is TRBV7-9; possible D gene TRBD1, 6 bases. With 2 bases removed from V and 8 bases from J, the gap between germline ends came to 10 bases. The CDR3 covers 13 residues. Per the germline V gene, CDR1 is SEHNR and CDR2 is FQNEAQ (reference sequence). In DNA, the CDR3 is TGTGCCAGCAGCTTAAACAGGGTCGACATTCAGTACTTC. Its protein is CASSLNRVDIQYF.

The chain uses TRBV5-1 and TRBJ1-5, with D maybe TRBD1 (5 bases). In germline, CDR1 is SGHRS, CDR2 YFSETQ. V gave up 0 bases and J gave up 9 bases, with 7 bases separating them. There are 12 residues in the CDR3. The CDR3 coding sequence is TGCGCCAGCAGCTTGGCGCAGGGGCCCCAGCATTTT. It is translated as CASSLAQGPQHF.

For this clone: A far bigger clonotype differs at one base, so this is likely a read error. The V and J genes are TRBV30 and TRBJ1-1; D perhaps matches TRBD1 (6 bases). The CDR3 has 13 residues. Germline V gene lookup returns CDR1 GTSNPN and CDR2 SVGIG (reference sequence). The CDR3: CAWSRGLNTGAFF. As DNA, the CDR3 is TGTGCCTGGAGTAGGGGGTTGAACACTGGAGCTTTCTTT.

The genes are TRBV7-2 and TRBJ2-5, with TRBD2 matching over 9 bases. The germline V gene encodes CDR1 SGHTA and CDR2 FQGNSA. The CDR3 has 15 amino acids. Trimming took 5 bases from V and 1 from J; bases not matched to a gene: 5. The CDR3 region has the DNA TGTGCCAGCAGCCCTGCTAGCGGGATCCAAGAGACCCAGTACTTC. The encoded protein is CASSPASGIQETQYF. Looking up the rest from reference TRBV7-2 and TRBJ2-5 gives the full variable domain: GAGVSQSPSNKVTEKGKDVELRCDPISGHTALYWYRQSLGQGLEFLIYFQGNSAPDKSGLPSDRFSAERTGGSVSTLTIQRTQQEDSAVYLCASSPASGIQETQYFGPGTRLLVL.

In regard to this clone: A much larger clone differs by one base, so this may be a read error. This chain links TRBV6-5 with TRBJ2-7; D unclear. With 3 bases removed from V and 2 bases from J, the gap between germline ends came to 2 bases. The germline V gene encodes CDR1 MNHEY and CDR2 SVGAGI. The CDR3 extends over 11 amino acids. CDR3 coding DNA: TGTGCCAGCAGTTATACCTACGAGCAGTACTTC. Translated, it gives CASSYTYEQYF.

The rearrangement joins TRBV2 to TRBJ1-3; D call uncertain. The V end was cut by 8 bases, the J end by 0 bases, with 8 bases between. In germline, CDR1 is SNHLY, CDR2 FYNNEI. The CDR3 has 13 amino acids. CDR3 nucleotide sequence: TGTGCCAGCGGCTTTTACTCTGGAAACACCATATATTTT. Protein product: CASGFYSGNTIYF.

The chain carries TRBV30 and TRBJ1-4, with D possibly matching TRBD1 (5 bases). CDR3 size: 14 residues. Trimming removed 4 bases at V and 8 bases at J, with 17 bases between. Germline assignment: CDR1 GTSNPN and CDR2 SVGIG (reference sequence). CDR3 in amino acids: CAWNLDRREEKLFF. CDR3 nucleotides: TGTGCCTGGAATCTCGACAGAAGGGAAGAAAAACTGTTTTTT.

The chain is built from TRBV6-6 and TRBJ2-1; perhaps TRBD1 as D (6 bases). This CDR3 contains 15 residues. V lost 6 bases and J 0 bases, leaving 12 bases between the germline ends. Germline CDR1 reads MNHNY; CDR2 reads SVGAGI (reference sequence). In DNA, the CDR3 is TGTGCCAGCAGCAAGGACAGAAGCTCCTACAATGAGCAGTTCTTC. This codes for CASSKDRSSYNEQFF.

Concerning this clone itself: One end of the junction fails to match germline, which may point to a read error. Other DNA sequences within the sample encode an identical CDR3. The rearrangement links TRBV5-1 to TRBJ2-1; 9 bases are a match to TRBD2. The CDR3 runs to 16 residues. Germline V gene lookup returns CDR1 SGHRS and CDR2 YFSETQ. The CDR3: CASSSDPTSGYNEQFF. For the CDR3, the DNA is TGCGCCAGTAGCTCGGACCCGACTAGCGGTTACAATGAGCAGTTCTTC.

V usage is TRBV6-6 and J usage is TRBJ1-1; no reliable D call. V dropped 6 bases and J dropped 6 bases, with 14 bases sitting between them. Per germline, CDR1 MNHNY and CDR2 SVGAGI (reference sequence). The CDR3 runs 13 residues. The CDR3 DNA reads TGTGCCAGCAGGCCTACTCTTTCCGCTGAAGCTTTCTTT. Its translation: CASRPTLSAEAFF.

This CDR3 reads CASSSRAGRYNEQFF. The CDR3 DNA reads as TGTGCCAGCAGTTCGAGAGCGGGACGATACAATGAGCAGTTCTTC. The chain uses TRBV27 and TRBJ2-1, with 7 bases identical to TRBD2. V lost 4 bases and J lost 4; bases outside the gene matches: 7. Germline lookup yields CDR1 MNHEY and CDR2 SMNVEV (reference sequence). The CDR3 extends over 15 amino acids.

This chain links TRBV12-2 with TRBJ1-1; the table names TRBD1, a call not compared with the DNA. TRBV12-2 is shown as a pseudogene. The CDR3 spans 14 residues. CDR3 DNA sequence: TGTGCAAGTCGCTTAGGAGGGGGGAACACTGAAGCTTTCTTT. Protein sequence: CASRLGGGNTEAFF.

This chain joins TRBV4-1 and TRBJ1-2; D gene ambiguous. Trimming pared 5 bases from V and 4 bases from J, leaving 20 bases between. This CDR3 contains 16 residues. CDR1 and CDR2 (germline): MGHRA, YSYEKL. CDR3 in amino acids: CASSSSRVGRGYGYTF. The DNA of the CDR3 is TGCGCCAGCAGCTCATCCCGTGTGGGTCGGGGCTATGGCTACACCTTC.

Remarks on this clone: The identical CDR3 is also encoded by other nucleotide sequences in the sample. V gene TRBV20-1 combines with J gene TRBJ1-1; tentatively, D is TRBD1 (5 bases). CDR1 and CDR2 from the germline V gene are DFQATT and SNEGSKA (reference sequence). V was shortened by 3 bases and J by 8 bases, with 7 bases between the two germline ends. CDR3 length equals 10 residues. CDR3 protein: CSARGREAFF. Written as DNA, the CDR3 is TGCAGTGCTAGGGGGCGCGAAGCTTTCTTT.

Remarks on this clone: Relative to the germline gene, one junction end is altered; a read error may explain this. The chain joins TRBV5-1 to TRBJ2-7; TRBD2 agrees at 7 bases. This CDR3 contains 13 residues. Germline assignment: CDR1 SGHRS and CDR2 YFSETQ. CDR3 protein: CASSLVPSGEQYF. For the CDR3, the DNA is TGCGCTAGCAGCTTGGTACCTAGCGGCGAGCAGTACTTC.

The rearrangement links TRBV7-8 to TRBJ2-7, with 12 bases matching TRBD1. Germline V lookup: CDR1 SGHVS, CDR2 FQNEAQ. The CDR3 is made up of 14 amino acids. V was pared by 4 bases and J by 3 bases, with 1 base of the junction left unmatched. The CDR3 DNA sequence: TGTGCCAGCAGCTGGGACAGGGGGCACTACGAGCAGTACTTC. Amino acids: CASSWDRGHYEQYF. Using reference TRBV7-8 and TRBJ2-7 for the parts outside the CDR3, the full variable domain is GAGVSQSPRYKVAKRGQDVALRCDPISGHVSLFWYQQALGQGPEFLTYFQNEAQLDKSGLPSDRFFAERPEGSVSTLKIQRTQQEDSAVYLCASSWDRGHYEQYFGPGTRLTVT.

Remarks on this clone: Mismatch with germline at one junction end may stem from a read error. The rearrangement joins TRBV7-2 to TRBJ1-2; no firm D call. Germline values: CDR1 SGHTA, CDR2 FQGNSA. The CDR3 totals 13 residues. The CDR3 coding sequence is TGTGCCAGCAGCTTAGAGGCGGGCTTGGCAGCCTTCTTC. Amino acid sequence: CASSLEAGLAAFF.

This chain links TRBV19 with TRBJ2-5; TRBD1 agrees at 11 bases. The CDR3 runs to 16 residues. Per germline, CDR1 LNHDA and CDR2 SQIVND (reference sequence). J was trimmed by 4 bases and V by 5 bases; bases with no gene match: 9. DNA for the CDR3: TGTGCCAGTAGTCCGGTCGGGACAGGGGGGCGAGAGACCCAGTACTTC. This codes for CASSPVGTGGRETQYF.

The CDR3 DNA follows: TGTGCCAGCAGCTTAGTCGCGTTATACAATGAGCAGTTCTTC. The encoded protein is CASSLVALYNEQFF. The V and J genes are TRBV7-9 and TRBJ2-1; the D is unclear. The V and J ends lost 1 base and 4 bases respectively, with 8 bases between them. The germline gives CDR1 SEHNR, CDR2 FQNEAQ (reference sequence). CDR3 size: 14 residues.

This chain links TRBV11-2 with TRBJ2-3; 8 bases are a match to TRBD2. CDR1 is SGHAT, CDR2 FQNNGV, per germline. J gave up 4 bases and V 1 base, and 7 bases lay outside the gene matches. The CDR3 extends over 16 amino acids. CDR3 residues: CASSLGLALRSDTQYF. The CDR3 region has the DNA TGTGCCAGCAGCTTAGGACTAGCGCTCAGGTCAGATACGCAGTATTTT.

The chain couples TRBV7-9 to TRBJ2-1; 7 nucleotides agree with TRBD1. Germline V gene data show CDR1 as SEHNR and CDR2 as FQNEAQ (reference sequence). The CDR3 is made up of 16 amino acids. J gave up 4 bases and V 1 base, and 7 bases lay outside the gene matches. As DNA, the CDR3 is TGTGCCAGCAGCTTAGGGCCAGGGGGTCCTTACAATGAGCAGTTCTTC. Residues: CASSLGPGGPYNEQFF. Combining the CDR3 with reference TRBV7-9 and TRBJ2-1 gives the whole variable domain DTGVSQNPRHKITKRGQNVTFRCDPISEHNRLYWYRQTLGQGPEFLTYFQNEAQLEKSRLLSDRFSAERPKGSFSTLEIQRTEQGDSAMYLCASSLGPGGPYNEQFFGPGTRLTVL.

The V gene is TRBV6-6, the J gene TRBJ2-5; 9 bases line up with TRBD1. V trimming: 6 bases; J trimming: 5 bases; junction bases outside the gene matches: 10. This CDR3 region has 15 residues. Germline CDR1 and CDR2: MNHNY and SVGAGI (reference sequence). The CDR3 loop is CASRPRTGARETQYF. The DNA for the CDR3 is TGTGCCAGCAGGCCCCGGACAGGGGCGAGGGAGACCCAGTACTTC.

In regard to this clone: This sample also contains other DNA sequences that code for the same CDR3. V gene TRBV6-5 combines with J gene TRBJ2-7; the D call may be TRBD1 or TRBD2 (5 bases each). The CDR3 totals 13 residues. V lost 8 bases and J 4 bases, leaving 15 bases between the germline ends. Looked up from germline, CDR1 is MNHEY and CDR2 is SVGAGI. The CDR3 sequence: CASRGTGRYEQYF. The CDR3 nucleotides are TGTGCCAGCCGGGGAACGGGACGTTACGAGCAGTACTTC.

The table lists this clone with many counts. The sample contains more than one DNA sequence encoding this CDR3. The J gene is TRBJ2-7, the V gene TRBV9, with TRBD1 identical over 8 bases. Per the germline V gene, CDR1 is SGDLS and CDR2 is YYNGEE. This CDR3 has 16 amino acids. V lost 3 bases to trimming and J lost 0 bases; unmatched junction nucleotides: 8. The CDR3 region has the DNA TGTGCCAGCAGCGCAAGACAGGGGTCAAGCTCCTACGAGCAGTACTTC. As protein: CASSARQGSSSYEQYF.